This entry lists 16 T cell receptor beta chains sequenced from one sample in a study of shared clonotypes between healthy human individuals. The table came from immunoSEQ multiplex PCR; TCRdb's copy has only in-frame clones and leaves some out. Of approximately 500,000 clones detected, approximately 79% appear once; the ten largest clones hold 9.5% to 15%. The sequenced material came from PBMCs. The receptor source for this set is a woman between 40 and 50 years old in good health. Some clones in this sample may be carry-over from other donors' samples.

J is TRBJ2-7 and V is TRBV27; 11 nucleotides match TRBD1. The length of the CDR3 is 15 residues. V gave up 3 bases and J gave up 2 bases; unmatched junction bases: 3. Germline V gene sequence: CDR1 MNHEY, CDR2 SMNVEV (reference sequence). CDR3 in DNA: TGTGCCAGCAGTTTCCTGGGACAGGGGGCCTACGAGCAGTACTTC. It is translated as CASSFLGQGAYEQYF.

The rearrangement links TRBV2 to TRBJ2-5; 10 bases fit TRBD1. Germline V gene lookup returns CDR1 SNHLY and CDR2 FYNNEI. Trimming took 6 bases from V and 1 from J; bases not matched to a gene: 5. The CDR3 totals 15 residues. CDR3 coding DNA: TGTGCCAGCAGCGGACAGGGGGGGCCCCAAGAGACCCAGTACTTC. Protein sequence: CASSGQGGPQETQYF.

The V call is TRBV10-3, the J call TRBJ2-1; 8 nucleotides line up with TRBD2. The V and J ends lost 7 bases and 5 bases, in that order; junction bases with no gene match: 4. There are 13 residues in the CDR3. Germline V gene data show CDR1 as ENHRY and CDR2 as SYGVKD. CDR3 residues: CAITGRVDNEQFF. CDR3 nucleotide sequence: TGTGCCATCACCGGGAGGGTAGACAATGAGCAGTTCTTC.

The chain couples TRBV29-1 to TRBJ2-5; D perhaps matches TRBD1 (5 bases). V lost 7 bases and J lost 9, with 18 bases in between. The germline CDR1 and CDR2 sequences are SQVTM and ANQGSEA. The CDR3 is 12 amino acids. CDR3 in amino acids: CSAEQGLGAQYF. The CDR3 nucleotides read TGCAGCGCCGAGCAGGGTTTAGGGGCCCAGTACTTC.

The chain links TRBV19 to TRBJ1-2; D may be TRBD1 (6 bases). Germline-derived CDR1 and CDR2 are LNHDA and SQIVND (reference sequence). The CDR3 is 14 residues long. The V end was cut by 5 bases, the J end by 6 bases, with 16 bases between. Here the CDR3 DNA reads TGTGCCAGTAGTGCTCATCCACGGACAGATGGCTACACCTTC. Protein: CASSAHPRTDGYTF. The full variable domain, in which reference TRBV19 and TRBJ1-2 provide the parts outside the CDR3, is DGGITQSPKYLFRKEGQNVTLSCEQNLNHDAMYWYRQDPGQGLRLIYYSQIVNDFQKGDIAEGYSVSREKKESFPLTVTSAQKNPTAFYLCASSAHPRTDGYTFGSGTRLTVV.

This chain links TRBV11-2 with TRBJ1-5, with 8 bases aligning to TRBD1. Germline CDR1 is SGHAT and CDR2 is FQNNGV. This CDR3 is built from 15 residues. V shed 3 bases, J shed 3 bases, and the junction held 4 bases outside the gene matches. The CDR3 is CASSLIQGVNQPQHF. CDR3 DNA sequence: TGTGCCAGCAGCTTGATACAGGGGGTCAATCAGCCCCAGCATTTT.

This chain joins TRBV4-2 and TRBJ2-2; possibly TRBD2 for D (6 bases). Germline V gene sequence: CDR1 LGHNA, CDR2 YNFKEQ. CDR3 length: 17 residues. Trimming removed 1 base at V and 4 bases at J, with 16 bases between. The CDR3 nucleotides are TGTGCCAGCAGCCAAGGTACGACTAGAGTCGGCACCGGGGAGCTGTTTTTT. It translates to CASSQGTTRVGTGELFF.

A few counts support this clone. Other nucleotide sequences from this sample produce the same CDR3. The chain recombines TRBV2 with TRBJ2-7; D is perhaps TRBD1 (5 bases). Germline lookup yields CDR1 SNHLY and CDR2 FYNNEI. V lost 5 bases and J 6 bases, leaving 14 bases between the germline ends. The CDR3 runs to 13 residues. CDR3 sequence: CASSRQPGIEQYF. In DNA form, the CDR3 reads TGTGCCAGCAGTCGACAACCAGGGATCGAGCAGTACTTC.

This chain links TRBV6-1 with TRBJ1-4, with 8 bases matching TRBD1. V shed 0 bases, J shed 8 bases, and the junction held 5 bases outside the gene matches. The CDR3 sequence is 15 residues long. The germline gives CDR1 MNHNS, CDR2 SASEGT. Here the CDR3 DNA reads TGTGCCAGCAGTGAAGCCCCGGGACAGGCGGAAAAACTGTTTTTT. This encodes CASSEAPGQAEKLFF.

The chain has TRBV4-1 and TRBJ2-1; 10 positions agree with TRBD1. CDR3 length: 18 residues. V shed 0 bases and J 8 bases; nucleotides not matched to a gene: 13. In germline, CDR1 is MGHRA, CDR2 YSYEKL. The CDR3 DNA reads TGCGCCAGCAGCCAAGATCGGGCACCGGGACAGGGGATTGATGAGCAGTTCTTC. Translating it yields CASSQDRAPGQGIDEQFF.

V and J are TRBV19 and TRBJ1-1; 8 bases align to TRBD1. Unmatched junction bases numbered 8, after V lost 4 bases and J lost 4 bases. Germline CDR1 reads LNHDA; CDR2 reads SQIVND (reference sequence). CDR3 length: 15 amino acids. The CDR3 is CASSTTGVPTTEAFF. The CDR3 coding sequence is TGTGCCAGTAGTACGACAGGGGTGCCGACCACTGAAGCTTTCTTT.

The V call is TRBV30, the J call TRBJ2-3, with 9 bases fitting TRBD2. V shed 2 bases, J shed 1 base, and the junction held 1 base outside the gene matches. The length of the CDR3 is 14 residues. Germline V gives CDR1 GTSNPN, CDR2 SVGIG (reference sequence). Here the CDR3 reads CAWSWTSGTDTQYF. The CDR3 DNA is TGTGCCTGGAGTTGGACTAGCGGCACAGATACGCAGTATTTT. Combining the CDR3 with reference TRBV30 and TRBJ2-3 gives the whole variable domain SQTIHQWPATLVQPVGSPLSLECTVEGTSNPNLYWYRQAAGRGLQLLFYSVGIGQISSEVPQNLSASRPQDRQFILSSKKLLLSDSGFYLCAWSWTSGTDTQYFGPGTRLTVL.

The chain has TRBV11-1 and TRBJ2-3, with unresolved D. The germline gives CDR1 SGHAT, CDR2 FQDESV (reference sequence). V lost 1 base, J lost 8 bases, and 13 bases lay in between. There are 14 residues in the CDR3. CDR3 protein: CASSLEAARPTQYF. The CDR3 DNA is TGTGCCAGCAGCTTAGAAGCAGCCCGGCCTACGCAGTATTTT.

This chain connects TRBV6-5 to TRBJ2-5, with D possibly being TRBD2 (7 bases). CDR1 is MNHEY and CDR2 is SVGAGI in the germline V gene. CDR3 length: 15 amino acids. V was clipped by 0 bases and J by 5 bases, with 13 bases between them. CDR3 sequence: CASSYSGGRSETQYF. CDR3 coding DNA: TGTGCCAGCAGTTACTCGGGGGGGCGGTCGGAGACCCAGTACTTC.

The genes are TRBV9 and TRBJ1-4; D perhaps matches TRBD1 (6 bases). Germline CDR1 and CDR2: SGDLS and YYNGEE. This CDR3 is 15 amino acids long. V was pared by 0 bases and J by 8 bases, with 14 bases between. CDR3 in DNA: TGTGCCAGCAGCGTAGGCGGGGGCGCGCAGGAAAAACTGTTTTTT. Encoded protein: CASSVGGGAQEKLFF.

The J gene is TRBJ2-7, the V gene TRBV5-6; D is uncertain. The V and J ends lost 3 bases and 6 bases respectively, with 19 bases between them. CDR1 and CDR2 from the germline V gene are SGHDT and YYEEEE. The CDR3 has 15 residues. This CDR3 is CASSSWTGHRGEQYF. The CDR3 bases are TGTGCCAGCAGCTCCTGGACCGGTCATAGAGGCGAGCAGTACTTC.